This passage covers 19 T cell receptor beta chains from one sample sequenced in a study of blood T cell repertoires in COVID-19. The protocol was immunoSEQ multiplex PCR, while the TCRdb copy is restricted to in-frame clones and leaves out a portion. The sample has 200,000 to 300,000 clones, about 87% seen once. Sequencing was carried out using peripheral blood. These receptors all stem from a woman aged 55-70 years with COVID-19, enrolled during active disease.

This clone was detected once. This rearrangement joins TRBV2 to TRBJ2-7; the D gene is possibly TRBD1 (5 bases). Trimming left V 8 bases short and J 0 bases short, with 14 bases between. The CDR3 runs 14 residues. The germline V gene encodes CDR1 SNHLY and CDR2 FYNNEI. The CDR3 reads CASLTVFSSYEQYF. In DNA, the CDR3 is TGTGCCAGCCTGACAGTCTTTAGCTCCTACGAGCAGTACTTC. Combining the CDR3 with reference TRBV2 and TRBJ2-7 gives the whole variable domain EPEVTQTPSHQVTQMGQEVILRCVPISNHLYFYWYRQILGQKVEFLVSFYNNEISEKSEIFDDQFSVERPDGSNFTLKIRSTKLEDSAMYFCASLTVFSSYEQYFGPGTRLTVT.

The genes are TRBV6-4 and TRBJ2-7; D unresolved. V was trimmed by 8 bases and J by 2 bases, leaving 7 bases between them. Germline CDR1 MRHNA, CDR2 SNTAGT. There are 11 residues in the CDR3. Here the CDR3 reads CASARTYEQYF. The DNA for the CDR3 is TGTGCCAGCGCCAGGACCTACGAGCAGTACTTC.

The chain carries TRBV7-6 and TRBJ2-6, with TRBD1 matching 9 bases. With V trimmed by 0 bases and J by 4 bases, 4 bases remained unmatched. The germline CDR1 and CDR2 sequences are SGHVS and FNYEAQ. The CDR3 extends over 17 amino acids. For the CDR3, the DNA is TGTGCCAGCAGCTTAGCGACAGGGGGATTCGGGGCCAACGTCCTGACTTTC. Residues: CASSLATGGFGANVLTF.

This clone was seen once. The chain is built from TRBV7-3 and TRBJ2-2, with D possibly TRBD1 on 5 matching bases. Germline V gene sequence: CDR1 SGHTA, CDR2 FQGTGA. This CDR3 contains 14 residues. The V end lost 0 bases, the J end lost 6 bases, and 8 bases lay between the germline ends. CDR3 sequence reads: CASSLTGASGELFF. The CDR3 DNA sequence: TGTGCCAGCAGCTTAACAGGGGCCTCCGGGGAGCTGTTTTTT.

This clone occurred once. This chain uses TRBV29-1 with TRBJ1-4, with 10 bases aligning to TRBD1. V gave up 1 base and J gave up 11 bases; unmatched junction bases: 10. The CDR3 is 15 amino acids. The germline CDR1 and CDR2 sequences are SQVTM and ANQGSEA. CDR3 sequence (DNA): TGCAGCGTTGAAGCTCCGGGACAGGGGCAAGGGAAACTGTTTTTT. This encodes CSVEAPGQGQGKLFF. Full variable domain (missing parts from reference TRBV29-1 and TRBJ1-4): SAVISQKPSRDICQRGTSLTIQCQVDSQVTMMFWYRQQPGQSLTLIATANQGSEATYESGFVIDKFPISRPNLTFSTLTVSNMSPEDSSIYLCSVEAPGQGQGKLFFGSGTQLSVL.

The rearrangement links TRBV7-2 to TRBJ1-1; D remains ambiguous. The CDR3 has 15 amino acids. CDR1 is SGHTA and CDR2 is FQGNSA in the germline V gene. V was pared by 0 bases and J by 0 bases, with 8 bases between. The chain's CDR3 is CASSLAPVLNTEAFF. The CDR3, as DNA: TGTGCCAGCAGCTTAGCTCCGGTTTTGAACACTGAAGCTTTCTTT.

The genes are TRBV4-1 and TRBJ1-3; unclear D gene. CDR3 length: 14 residues. Germline CDR1 reads MGHRA; CDR2 reads YSYEKL. V was clipped by 0 bases and J by 0 bases, with 3 bases between them. CDR3 amino acids: CASSQDHSGNTIYF. Here the CDR3 DNA reads TGCGCCAGCAGCCAAGACCACTCTGGAAACACCATATATTTT.

This chain connects TRBV30 to TRBJ1-6; possibly TRBD1 for D (5 bases). Germline V lookup: CDR1 GTSNPN, CDR2 SVGIG (reference sequence). The CDR3 is made up of 14 amino acids. The V end lost 2 bases, the J end lost 13 bases, and 18 bases lay between the germline ends. The CDR3 sequence is CAWSTGNRFFPLHF. The CDR3 nucleotides read TGTGCCTGGAGTACTGGGAACAGGTTTTTTCCCCTCCACTTT.

The J gene is TRBJ2-1, the V gene TRBV18; TRBD2 matches at 9 bases. This CDR3 has 16 amino acids. J lost 10 bases, V lost 3 bases, and 13 bases had no gene match. Germline V gene data show CDR1 as KGHSH and CDR2 as LQKENI. CDR3 sequence (DNA): TGTGCCAGCTCACCCCTTCCCGGGACTAGCTCGCGCGAGCAGTTCTTC. The encoded protein is CASSPLPGTSSREQFF.

The chain employs TRBV5-5 and TRBJ1-6, with 7 bases fitting TRBD1. Germline V gene sequence: CDR1 SGHKS, CDR2 YYEKEE (reference sequence). V trimming: 4 bases; J trimming: 6 bases; junction bases outside the gene matches: 10. This CDR3 has 16 residues. The CDR3 is CASSPPRTGRNSPLHF. Written as DNA, the CDR3 is TGTGCCAGCAGCCCACCCCGGACAGGACGTAATTCACCCCTCCACTTT.

The chain combines TRBV15 with TRBJ1-4; TRBD1 might be the D (5 bases). Per germline, CDR1 LNHNV and CDR2 YYDKDF (reference sequence). V was shortened by 3 bases and J by 6 bases, with 11 bases between the two germline ends. The CDR3 sequence is 14 residues long. CDR3 loop: CATSRGEGYEKLFF. The CDR3 nucleotides are TGTGCCACCAGCAGGGGGGAGGGCTATGAAAAACTGTTTTTT.

The chain carries TRBV7-8 and TRBJ2-2; tentatively, D is TRBD1 (5 bases). CDR1 SGHVS and CDR2 FQNEAQ come from the germline V gene. The CDR3 length is 16 residues. Trimming stripped 5 bases from V and 2 bases from J, with 15 bases between. CDR3 sequence: CASSARVQGNTGELFF. CDR3 bases: TGTGCCAGCAGCGCCAGGGTTCAGGGCAACACCGGGGAGCTGTTTTTT. The full variable domain, completed using reference TRBV7-8 and TRBJ2-2, is GAGVSQSPRYKVAKRGQDVALRCDPISGHVSLFWYQQALGQGPEFLTYFQNEAQLDKSGLPSDRFFAERPEGSVSTLKIQRTQQEDSAVYLCASSARVQGNTGELFFGEGSRLTVL.

The chain carries TRBV5-4 and TRBJ2-7; D gene uncertain. The CDR3 extends over 13 amino acids. Germline CDR1 SGHNT, CDR2 YYREEE (reference sequence). V was cut by 0 bases and J by 3 bases, with 7 bases left in between. The CDR3: CASSLGRNYEQYF. The CDR3 DNA reads as TGTGCCAGCAGCTTGGGGAGAAACTACGAGCAGTACTTC.

This clone was observed once. The CDR3 coding sequence is TGCAGCGTTGAAGAGGGGGTCGCGGGAGTGATCAATGAGCAGTTCTTC. This sequence encodes CSVEEGVAGVINEQFF. V gene TRBV29-1 combines with J gene TRBJ2-1; 7 positions agree with TRBD2. Germline lookup yields CDR1 SQVTM and CDR2 ANQGSEA. The junction had 11 bases not matched to a gene; V was cut back by 0 bases and J by 6 bases. This CDR3 is built from 16 residues.

The chain uses TRBV30 and TRBJ1-2; 8 positions match TRBD1. CDR1 is GTSNPN and CDR2 is SVGIG in the germline V gene (reference sequence). The CDR3 contains 13 residues. The J segment lost 6 bases and the V segment lost 2 bases, leaving 5 bases of the junction unmatched. CDR3 nucleotide sequence: TGTGCCTGGAGTACTGACAGGGGACATGGCTACACCTTC. It codes for CAWSTDRGHGYTF.

The CDR3 DNA sequence: TGCGCCAGCAGCCAGGGTAACGGACTAGCAGAGTACGAGCAGTACTTC. This encodes CASSQGNGLAEYEQYF. The V and J genes are TRBV4-1 and TRBJ2-7; 8 nucleotides agree with TRBD2. The CDR3 has 16 amino acids. Germline V gene sequence: CDR1 MGHRA, CDR2 YSYEKL. Germline trimming cut 3 bases from V and 4 bases from J; bases unmatched to any gene: 11.

The CDR3 nucleotides read TGTGCCAGCTCACTGAGGACAGATACGCAGTATTTT. This sequence encodes CASSLRTDTQYF. V and J are TRBV18 and TRBJ2-3; D is unresolved. V was clipped by 4 bases and J by 3 bases, with 5 bases between them. Germline-derived CDR1 and CDR2 are KGHSH and LQKENI. The CDR3 consists of 12 residues.

The chain is built from TRBV6-5 and TRBJ2-3; 7 bases line up with TRBD1. The V segment lost 7 bases and the J segment 0 bases; nucleotides outside the gene matches: 1. This CDR3 contains 13 residues. Germline CDR1 reads MNHEY; CDR2 reads SVGAGI. This CDR3 reads CASKGGSTDTQYF. The DNA of the CDR3 is TGTGCCAGCAAAGGGGGCAGCACAGATACGCAGTATTTT.

There are many counts of this clone. V usage is TRBV6-2 or TRBV6-3 and J usage is TRBJ2-1, with TRBD1 matching over 11 bases. After removal of 6 bases from V and 7 bases from J, the junction contained 8 bases not matched to a gene. The CDR3 totals 15 residues. The germline gives CDR1 MNHEY, CDR2 SVGEGT. Here the CDR3 DNA reads TGTGCCAGCAGCCACGGGACAGGGGGGAGGAATGAGCAGTTCTTC. Protein: CASSHGTGGRNEQFF.